This T cell receptor beta chain came from a study of blood T cell repertoires in COVID-19 (dated by TCRdb to 2020 to 2022). For context, the study as a whole: The collaborator samples originated in the United States, Italy and Spain and spanned the acute and convalescent phases of COVID-19. The repertoires were made available in a free public database intended to serve as a resource for research on the immune response to SARS-CoV-2. The samples were drawn from the first 160 participants of the ongoing ImmuneRACE study and from 950 to 1,500 subjects provided by 6 global collaborators. The dataset comprised deeply sampled blood TCRbeta repertoires from subjects exposed to, actively infected with, or recovered from COVID-19. The prospective study material was composed of cDNA or gDNA derived from T cells, B-cell-depleted T cells, or PBMCs. Sample metadata almost always included a de-identified subject ID, COVID-19 status, age in years and sex. HLA class I and class II types, where available, came from metadata supplied by the sample provider rather than from assay-based typing. Overall study outcomes, separate from this receptor: The amount of clinical and demographic metadata varied by source and participant and was provided uncurated.

Worth noting for this clone: Its binding antigen is unknown. The input lacks base qualities; no much larger clone sits a single base away.

TCRbeta CDR3 regions were amplified from genomic DNA by means of the immunoSEQ Assay, a bias-controlled multiplex PCR. The source study handled its data this way. Within the assay, amplification of reference gene primers was used to estimate how many nucleated cells each sample contained. To quantify the absolute abundance of each unique TCRbeta CDR3 rearrangement, sequence reads were collapsed and filtered. For each sample, productive Simpson clonality was calculated as the square root of Simpson's diversity index across productive rearrangements. TCRdb re-hosts the immuneACCESS table, in-frame sequences only. Its copies lack some clones; in the studies checked, an unresolved V gene accounts for under half of them, and the cause for the rest is not known. V, J and clone size are those of that table, while D and trimming were read from the DNA. The sample table contains over 200,000 clones; only one count was recorded for just under 85% of them. The ten largest clones capture approximately 8.1% of the sample.

The CDR3, from cysteine to phenylalanine, totals 17 residues. Just the 51-base CDR3 DNA is kept, in frame starting at base 1. CDR1 and CDR2 are drawn from the germline V gene: SGHAT, FQNNGV. V is shortened by 5 bases, J by 4 bases, and the region joining them spans 24 bases. Each collaborating institution followed its own protocols to collect whole blood in K2EDTA tubes. Collaborator samples were shipped for TCRbeta analysis as frozen whole blood, isolated PBMCs, or DNA extracted from either sample type. The clonotype was recovered from a woman between 50 and 59 years old with active or convalescent COVID-19. The specimen was peripheral blood. The chain joins TRBV11-2 to TRBJ2-7; the D gene is perhaps TRBD1, from 6 matching bases. In nucleotide form, the sequence is TGTGCCAGCAGCAAAAGGGGGTGGGACCAAAAGGTTTACGAGCAGTACTTC. Its amino acids are CASSKRGWDQKVYEQYF.